This is a list of T cell receptor beta chains from one sample in a study of cytomegalovirus exposure and HLA in healthy donors. Sequencing was performed with immunoSEQ multiplex PCR; in TCRdb, only in-frame clones are kept and a portion is missing. This sample has fewer than 100,000 clones; approximately 94% occur once, and the top ten carry approximately 3.6%. The sample was PBMCs. The receptor source for this set is a young woman in good health and CMV-seropositive. Each CDR3 is given without its conserved first and last residue. The order of the fields is J gene, V gene, CDR3 protein.

j_call: TRBJ1-1
v_call: TRBV15
cdr3_aa: ATSRELGRGVLEAF

j_call: TRBJ2-7
v_call: TRBV23-1
cdr3_aa: ASSQSNTVMSSYEQY

j_call: TRBJ1-1
v_call: TRBV7-6
cdr3_aa: ASSLLRMNTEAF

j_call: TRBJ2-5
v_call: TRBV2
cdr3_aa: ASSEGTDLETQY

j_call: TRBJ2-1
v_call: TRBV7-9
cdr3_aa: ASSPFRLADYNEQF

j_call: TRBJ2-7
v_call: TRBV7-2
cdr3_aa: ASSPSGLIPYEQY

j_call: TRBJ2-3
v_call: TRBV27
cdr3_aa: ASRSFSTQY

j_call: TRBJ2-5
v_call: TRBV2
cdr3_aa: ASVEETSGGETQY

j_call: TRBJ1-1
v_call: TRBV27
cdr3_aa: ASSLKTVPMNTEAF

j_call: TRBJ1-2
v_call: TRBV7-9
cdr3_aa: ASSSRQDKEAVGYT

j_call: TRBJ1-2
v_call: TRBV5-6
cdr3_aa: ASSSAWGDYGYT

j_call: TRBJ2-5
v_call: TRBV28
cdr3_aa: ASSFRAEETQY

j_call: TRBJ1-1
v_call: TRBV6-5
cdr3_aa: ASSLRGHNTEAF

j_call: TRBJ2-3
v_call: TRBV7-2
cdr3_aa: ASSPRSGTSGVNTQY

j_call: TRBJ1-3
v_call: TRBV7-2
cdr3_aa: ASSLADNRHRPGNTIY

j_call: TRBJ1-1
v_call: TRBV28
cdr3_aa: ASSPLRGGRAF

j_call: TRBJ1-1
v_call: TRBV29-1
cdr3_aa: SVLGQRLNTEAF

j_call: TRBJ2-7
v_call: TRBV29-1
cdr3_aa: SVAEGVSYEQY

j_call: TRBJ2-3
v_call: TRBV9
cdr3_aa: ASSTPDRPSTDTQY

j_call: TRBJ1-2
v_call: TRBV5-8
cdr3_aa: ASSLGTGDGYT

j_call: TRBJ1-2
v_call: TRBV7-9
cdr3_aa: ASSLEGPYSNYGYT

j_call: TRBJ2-3
v_call: TRBV4-3
cdr3_aa: ASSQYSGKDTQY

j_call: TRBJ2-3
v_call: TRBV5-1
cdr3_aa: ASSLQLRGRTDTQY

j_call: TRBJ2-6
v_call: TRBV2
cdr3_aa: ASTSSGANVLT

j_call: TRBJ2-1
v_call: TRBV4-2
cdr3_aa: ASSQATTSGVYEQF

j_call: TRBJ2-3
v_call: TRBV4-1
cdr3_aa: ASSQGGLPSTDTQY

j_call: TRBJ2-2
v_call: TRBV7-3
cdr3_aa: ASSEDMHTGELF

j_call: TRBJ2-7
v_call: TRBV28
cdr3_aa: ASSVGRDYEQY

j_call: TRBJ1-5
v_call: TRBV28
cdr3_aa: AIRRGGQPQH

j_call: TRBJ1-3
v_call: TRBV29-1
cdr3_aa: SVGSPYSGNTIY

j_call: TRBJ1-2
v_call: TRBV9
cdr3_aa: ASSVVAGSDGYT

j_call: TRBJ1-4
v_call: TRBV7-2
cdr3_aa: ASSLAKGEGLF

j_call: TRBJ1-3
v_call: TRBV6-5
cdr3_aa: ASSYSGAGNTIY

j_call: TRBJ2-1
v_call: TRBV28
cdr3_aa: ASLGGGLNEQF

j_call: TRBJ2-3
v_call: TRBV30
cdr3_aa: AWTPKRVYTDTQY

j_call: TRBJ2-1
v_call: TRBV6-6
cdr3_aa: ASSSGNYNEQF

j_call: TRBJ1-1
v_call: TRBV19
cdr3_aa: ASSTTLGGNTEAF

j_call: TRBJ2-7
v_call: TRBV11-2
cdr3_aa: ASTLGQVYEQY

j_call: TRBJ2-1
v_call: TRBV7-9
cdr3_aa: ASSSDRGGYNEQF

j_call: TRBJ1-1
v_call: TRBV5-6
cdr3_aa: ASSRRAVNTEAF

j_call: TRBJ2-2
v_call: TRBV5-4
cdr3_aa: ASSLSPPYNGELF

j_call: TRBJ1-3
v_call: TRBV2
cdr3_aa: ASRLGTGSGNTIY

j_call: TRBJ2-3
v_call: TRBV6-1
cdr3_aa: ASSEADRGTDTQY

j_call: TRBJ1-1
v_call: TRBV11-3
cdr3_aa: ASSSTVKATEAF

j_call: TRBJ1-6
v_call: TRBV25-1
cdr3_aa: ASSEEVSYNSPLH

j_call: TRBJ1-2
v_call: TRBV5-1
cdr3_aa: ASSSRQGANYGYT

j_call: TRBJ2-7
v_call: TRBV10-2
cdr3_aa: ATLSGHSSYEQY

j_call: TRBJ1-2
v_call: TRBV4-3
cdr3_aa: ASSHRTGQEYGYT

j_call: TRBJ2-5
v_call: TRBV5-1
cdr3_aa: ASSLGQQETQY

j_call: TRBJ1-5
v_call: TRBV7-2
cdr3_aa: ASSPGYSGTGGQPQH

j_call: TRBJ1-1
v_call: TRBV5-5
cdr3_aa: ASSRRTGQNTEAF

j_call: TRBJ1-2
v_call: TRBV30
cdr3_aa: AWSPGLIYGYT

j_call: TRBJ2-1
v_call: TRBV15
cdr3_aa: ATSRSNYEQF